Following are 20 T cell receptor beta chains from one sample sequenced in a study of human T cells and chemical hapten exposure. TCRdb recomputed calls from the RACE reads with MiXCR, one row per CDR3 protein. The sample shows about 77,000 distinct CDR3 sequences, approximately 8.1% of them seen only once. Time point reported: healthy volunteer bleed at 6 weeks. From whole blood left unfractionated, total RNA was extracted. Sequences were obtained from whole blood. The receptor set was obtained from a female donor in good health. Some clones in this sample may be carry-over from other donors' samples.

The chain uses TRBV5-1 and TRBJ2-2; 11 bases are a match to TRBD2. The CDR3 totals 18 residues. V dropped 1 base and J dropped 0; count of bases not matched to a gene: 5. CDR1 and CDR2 from the germline V gene are SGHRS and YFSETQ. CDR3 nucleotide sequence: TGCGCCAGCAGCTTGAAGTCTAGCGGGGGGTCGAACACCGGGGAGCTGTTTTTT. Its translation is CASSLKSSGGSNTGELFF.

There are a few counts of this clonotype. The chain carries TRBV5-1 and TRBJ1-2; no firm D call. CDR3 length: 13 residues. Looked up from germline, CDR1 is SGHRS and CDR2 is YFSETQ. With 4 bases removed from V and 4 bases from J, the gap between germline ends came to 11 bases. The DNA of the CDR3 is TGCGCCAGCAGCCCGGCCCCAATCTATGGCTACACCTTC. Protein: CASSPAPIYGYTF.

This clonotype has only a few counts. The rearrangement uses TRBV5-1 and TRBJ2-7; TRBD1 matches 7 bases. V lost 4 bases, J lost 0 bases, and 4 bases stayed unmatched. Looked up from germline, CDR1 is SGHRS and CDR2 is YFSETQ. This CDR3 contains 14 residues. The DNA of the CDR3 is TGCGCCAGCAGCATGACAGGGCTCTCCTACGAGCAGTACTTC. Translating it yields CASSMTGLSYEQYF.

The genes are TRBV20-1 and TRBJ2-7, with D perhaps matching TRBD1 (6 bases). This CDR3 contains 13 residues. Germline V gene sequence: CDR1 DFQATT, CDR2 SNEGSKA (reference sequence). V lost 6 bases and J lost 3, with 15 bases in between. The CDR3 sequence: CSAEDRYNYEQYF. The CDR3 DNA reads as TGCAGTGCCGAGGACAGATACAACTACGAGCAGTACTTC.

The rearrangement uses TRBV20-1 and TRBJ1-5; D is unresolved. The CDR3 has 13 residues. The germline V and J ends were trimmed by 3 bases and 0 bases, with 6 bases remaining between them. Per germline, CDR1 DFQATT and CDR2 SNEGSKA (reference sequence). The CDR3 loop reads CSASWNSNQPQHF. DNA of the CDR3: TGCAGTGCTAGTTGGAATAGCAATCAGCCCCAGCATTTT.

This clonotype was observed many times. The genes are TRBV20-1 and TRBJ1-6; perhaps TRBD1 as D (6 bases). Trimming left V 1 base short and J 7 bases short, with 17 bases between. This CDR3 spans 16 amino acids. Germline-derived CDR1 and CDR2 are DFQATT and SNEGSKA (reference sequence). As DNA, the CDR3 is TGCAGTGCTAGAGTAGGCGGGACACAGATAAATTCACCCCTCCACTTT. Its protein product is CSARVGGTQINSPLHF.

This clonotype appeared a few times. V is TRBV11-1 and J is TRBJ1-1, with 12 bases fitting TRBD1. This CDR3 is built from 16 residues. Per the germline V gene, CDR1 is SGHAT and CDR2 is FQDESV (reference sequence). V lost 5 bases to trimming and J lost 1 base; unmatched junction nucleotides: 5. The CDR3 loop reads CASSRDRGLWNTEAFF. The DNA of the CDR3 is TGTGCCAGCAGCCGGGACAGGGGGCTTTGGAACACTGAAGCTTTCTTT. Full variable domain (rest looked up from reference TRBV11-1 and TRBJ1-1): EAEVAQSPRYKITEKSQAVAFWCDPISGHATLYWYRQILGQGPELLVQFQDESVVDDSQLPKDRFSAERLKGVDSTLKIQPAELGDSAMYLCASSRDRGLWNTEAFFGQGTRLTVV.

This clonotype was seen many times. The chain uses TRBV20-1 and TRBJ2-1, with 9 bases fitting TRBD1. This CDR3 contains 16 residues. The J segment lost 6 bases and the V segment lost 1 base, leaving 10 bases of the junction unmatched. Germline CDR1 is DFQATT and CDR2 is SNEGSKA (reference sequence). Here the CDR3 reads CSARVSGQGRINEQFF. In DNA form, the CDR3 reads TGCAGTGCTAGAGTATCCGGACAGGGGAGGATCAATGAGCAGTTCTTC.

This clonotype has ten or more counts. The V and J genes are TRBV2 and TRBJ1-5; 7 nucleotides align to TRBD1. The CDR3 extends over 14 amino acids. CDR1 is SNHLY and CDR2 is FYNNEI in the germline V gene. Unmatched junction bases numbered 4, after V lost 8 bases and J lost 0 bases. CDR3 in DNA: TGTGCCAGCTCGACAGGGTATAGCAATCAGCCCCAGCATTTT. Amino acids: CASSTGYSNQPQHF.

This clonotype was counted many times. The chain combines TRBV20-1 with TRBJ1-2; perhaps TRBD1 as D (6 bases). Trimming pared 0 bases from V and 4 bases from J, leaving 18 bases between. There are 16 residues in the CDR3. Germline V gene data show CDR1 as DFQATT and CDR2 as SNEGSKA (reference sequence). The CDR3 DNA is TGCAGTGCTAGAGATCAGGCGACAGGTCTCTTCTATGGCTACACCTTC. It encodes CSARDQATGLFYGYTF.

As for this clonotype: Possible read error: a much larger clone is one base away. The CDR3 sequence: CVSSSNNQGQPQHF. CDR3 in DNA: TGTGTCAGCAGTTCAAATAATCAAGGGCAGCCCCAGCATTTT. This chain uses TRBV27 with TRBJ1-5; no definite D call. The germline V gene has CDR1 MNHEY and CDR2 SMNVEV (reference sequence). CDR3 size: 14 residues.

The chain is built from TRBV29-1 and TRBJ2-1, with D tentatively TRBD1 or TRBD2 (5 bases each). This CDR3 is built from 17 residues. Trimming removed 6 bases from V and 4 bases from J, with 25 bases in between. Germline CDR1 and CDR2: SQVTM and ANQGSEA. CDR3 DNA sequence: TGCAGCGTCGAGCAGGGACGACTTTCGTGGGGGTACAATGAGCAGTTCTTC. Its translation is CSVEQGRLSWGYNEQFF.

Points on this clonotype: One base away lies a much larger clone, so this may be a sequencing read error. The chain uses TRBV6-5 and TRBJ1-4, with a tentative D call TRBD1 (6 bases). Germline CDR1 MNHEY, CDR2 SVGAGI. V gave up 2 bases and J gave up 10 bases, with 14 bases separating them. The CDR3 has 14 residues. The CDR3 nucleotides are TGTGCCAGCAGTTACGGGACACAAGATGGAAAACTGTTTTTT. Its translation is CASSYGTQDGKLFF.

Sample share makes this clonotype medium-sized. This chain connects TRBV3-1 to TRBJ2-3; 8 bases are shared with TRBD2. This CDR3 region has 17 residues. V lost 0 bases and J lost 5; bases outside the gene matches: 10. Looked up from germline, CDR1 is LGHDT and CDR2 is YNNKEL (reference sequence). The DNA of the CDR3 is TGTGCCAGCAGCCAAGATTTTCGGGGGGGCCTGGAAGATACGCAGTATTTT. Translating gives CASSQDFRGGLEDTQYF.

For this clonotype: This may come from a read error, since a much larger clone is one base off. CDR3 DNA: TGTGCCAGCAGGAGGACAGGGGGCAGAGATACGAAGTATTTT. Translating gives CASRRTGGRDTKYF. The chain couples TRBV12-3 or TRBV12-4 to TRBJ2-3; 11 bases match TRBD1. The CDR3 spans 14 residues.

The J gene is TRBJ2-7, the V gene TRBV4-2; D unresolved. Looked up from germline, CDR1 is LGHNA and CDR2 is YNFKEQ. The CDR3 spans 15 residues. The V end lost 0 bases, the J end lost 3 bases, and 12 bases lay between the germline ends. The CDR3 DNA reads as TGTGCCAGCAGCCAAGATGAAGGTGAAAGCTACGAGCAGTACTTC. Its translation is CASSQDEGESYEQYF.

The chain recombines TRBV12-3 or TRBV12-4 with TRBJ2-7, with 9 bases fitting TRBD1. The CDR3 contains 14 residues. V gave up 6 bases and J gave up 4 bases; unmatched junction bases: 7. DNA of the CDR3: TGTGCCAGCAGGGGCCGGACAGGGGCTTACGAGCAGTACTTC. The encoded protein is CASRGRTGAYEQYF.

The chain uses TRBV20-1 and TRBJ2-3; TRBD1 matches 8 bases. The CDR3 contains 13 residues. Losses at the gene ends were 6 bases for V and 5 bases for J; bases not matched to a gene: 7. Germline-derived CDR1 and CDR2 are DFQATT and SNEGSKA (reference sequence). CDR3 loop: CSAFAGGRDTQYF. The CDR3 region has the DNA TGCAGTGCCTTCGCAGGGGGCCGAGATACGCAGTATTTT.

The J gene is TRBJ1-2, the V gene TRBV6-2 or TRBV6-3; 10 nucleotides align to TRBD1. The CDR3 has 15 residues. Unmatched junction bases numbered 8, after V lost 5 bases and J lost 5 bases. Germline CDR1 reads MNHEY; CDR2 reads SVGEGT. The CDR3 is CASSRQGARLYGYTF. CDR3 nucleotide sequence: TGTGCCAGCAGTCGACAGGGGGCCCGGCTGTATGGCTACACCTTC.

This clonotype was detected only a few times. One end of the junction varies from germline; a read error may be responsible. The J gene is TRBJ1-6, the V gene TRBV7-2; 9 bases agree with TRBD1. CDR3 length: 16 residues. Germline-derived CDR1 and CDR2 are SGHTA and FQGNSA. Here the CDR3 DNA reads TGTGCCAGCAGCTCATACGCGGGACAGGGTAATTCACCCCTCCATTTT. Protein: CASSSYAGQGNSPLHF.